Sequencing of this TCR beta chain was carried out in a study of identical twins. Study observations and caveats: Cord blood beta clonotypes that were abundant carried fewer insertions, and memory repertoires showed no such trend.

Of note for this clonotype: The antigen remains unidentified.

TCRdb called the 5' RACE reads again in MiXCR, with one record for every CDR3 protein. The top ten hold roughly 4% of the sample, which has 550,000 to 700,000 distinct CDR3 sequences, about 20% seen once. V was shortened by 1 base and J by 0 bases, with 19 bases between the two germline ends. This CDR3 is built from 17 residues. Germline values: CDR1 DFQATT, CDR2 SNEGSKA (reference sequence). These data were also filed under a second study, of T cells expressing NK-cell markers. That study adds: TCR beta repertoires came from sorted CD3+CD56+NKG2C+, CD3+CD56+NKG2C- and CD3+CD56-NKG2C+ T cells. Sorting of alpha-beta TCR T cells alone was achieved in several experiments with an anti-gamma-delta TCR antibody.

The J gene is TRBJ2-7, the V gene TRBV20-1, with D tentatively TRBD1 (6 bases). This TCR was sampled from a woman under 30 in good health. The sequencing sample was made of PBMCs. The CDR3 nucleotides are TGCAGTGCTAGAGGAGCAACAGGGTCCTCCTACTCCTACGAGCAGTACTTC. It translates to CSARGATGSSYSYEQYF.